This TCR beta chain was retrieved from a study of shared clonotypes between healthy human individuals. The assay was immunoSEQ multiplex PCR, and TCRdb's table has in-frame clones only and misses some. Of 600,000 to 750,000 clones listed, 72% are singletons. The CDR3 sequence is 13 residues long. Per germline, CDR1 MDHEN and CDR2 SYDVKM. Trimming shortened V by 6 bases and J by 0 bases, and 8 bases separated the two germline ends. This clone was counted a few times. The target antigen is unknown. Study observations and caveats: Clonotypes shared by all four sorted-subset donors had higher generation probabilities than non-shared clonotypes.

Division of CD4+ cells produced a CD45RA+ naive subset and a CD45RA-negative memory subset. The specimen sequenced was memory CD4+ T cells sorted from blood. Documented subset: CD45RA-negative fraction. The TCR was taken from a woman younger than 45 in good health. V and J are TRBV28 and TRBJ1-1; D is ambiguous. The CDR3 DNA is TGTGCCAGCAGCACGACAATGAACACTGAAGCTTTCTTT. Amino acid sequence: CASSTTMNTEAFF.